This T cell receptor beta chain is from a study of blood T cell repertoires in COVID-19. Study-level background: The study drew acute and convalescent COVID-19 samples from the United States, Italy and Spain.

The method was immunoSEQ multiplex PCR; TCRdb's version includes in-frame clones alone and lacks a portion of them. The sample contains about 170,000 clones, roughly 84% of which appear only once. Germline CDR1 and CDR2: LNHDA and SQIVND (reference sequence). Trimming took off 2 bases at V and 6 bases at J, with 19 bases between the two ends. This CDR3 is 16 amino acids long. Sequencing input: peripheral blood. This sequence originates from a man between 70 and 80 years old with active or convalescent COVID-19. The rearrangement links TRBV19 to TRBJ1-2; TRBD1 is a possible D gene (6 bases). CDR3 region: CASSIYAGGDTHGYTF. DNA for the CDR3: TGTGCCAGTAGTATATATGCGGGGGGCGATACCCATGGCTACACCTTC.